This T cell receptor (beta chain) originates from a study of cytomegalovirus exposure and HLA in healthy donors. General study points: Several of the most significant clusters appeared linked to common viral pathogens, based on a later analysis. Trimming of TCR beta V- and J-genes showed a link, identified in a later analysis, to a missense DCLRE1C variant.

This clone was seen only a few times. Its matching antigen is unknown. This CDR3 is built from 16 residues. V lost 0 bases to trimming and J lost 6 bases, with 15 bases between them. Germline V gene data show CDR1 as LNHNV and CDR2 as YYDKDF (reference sequence). Both 60 Vbeta primers and 13 Jbeta primers went into the PCR. Profiling relied on immunoSEQ multiplex PCR, and the TCRdb table lists in-frame clones only, not all of them. The sample contains under 200,000 clones, over 65% of which appear only once. V gene TRBV15 combines with J gene TRBJ2-4; a weak D match, TRBD2 (5 bases). This sequence was found in a woman between 40 and 55 years old in good health and CMV-seronegative. Sequenced sample: PBMCs. Here the CDR3 DNA reads TGTGCCACCAGCAGAGATGGGCGGGTTCGGGGAAACATTCAGTACTTC. Translation: CATSRDGRVRGNIQYF.